The 2 T cell receptor beta chains below were found in one sample sequenced in a study of blood T cell repertoires in COVID-19. Sequencing was performed with immunoSEQ multiplex PCR; in TCRdb, only in-frame clones are kept and a portion is missing. Counted here are approximately 170,000 clones, around 90% occurring once; the ten biggest clones make up 18%. Material: peripheral blood. The origin of the receptors is a man in his 60s with active or convalescent COVID-19.

The chain carries TRBV3-1 (or the pseudogene TRBV3-2) and TRBJ2-6; 11 bases are a match to TRBD2. CDR3 length equals 18 residues. V trimming: 3 bases; J trimming: 0 bases; junction bases outside the gene matches: 4. Germline values: CDR1 LGHDT, CDR2 YNNKEL (reference sequence). CDR3 in DNA: TGTGCCAGCAGCCAGGGGACTAGCGGAATCTCTGGGGCCAACGTCCTGACTTTC. It yields the protein CASSQGTSGISGANVLTF.

This clone was counted only a few times. V gene TRBV9 combines with J gene TRBJ2-2; 13 positions match TRBD2. CDR3 size: 16 residues. Trimming took 4 bases from V and 5 from J; bases not matched to a gene: 5. Germline V gene lookup returns CDR1 SGDLS and CDR2 YYNGEE. Written as DNA, the CDR3 is TGTGCCAGCAGCCCTACGGGACTAGCGGGAACCGGGGAGCTGTTTTTT. It encodes CASSPTGLAGTGELFF.